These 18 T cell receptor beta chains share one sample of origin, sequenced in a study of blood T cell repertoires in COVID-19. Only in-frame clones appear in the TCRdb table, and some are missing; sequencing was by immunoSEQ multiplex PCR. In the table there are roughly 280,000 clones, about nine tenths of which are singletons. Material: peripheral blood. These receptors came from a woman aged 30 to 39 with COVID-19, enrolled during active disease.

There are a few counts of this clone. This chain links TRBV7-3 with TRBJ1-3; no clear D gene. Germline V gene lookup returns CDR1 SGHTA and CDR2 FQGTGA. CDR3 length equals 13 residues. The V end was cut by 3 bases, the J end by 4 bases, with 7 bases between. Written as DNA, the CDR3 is TGTGCCAGCAGCTTGAGTTGGGGAAACACCATATATTTT. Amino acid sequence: CASSLSWGNTIYF.

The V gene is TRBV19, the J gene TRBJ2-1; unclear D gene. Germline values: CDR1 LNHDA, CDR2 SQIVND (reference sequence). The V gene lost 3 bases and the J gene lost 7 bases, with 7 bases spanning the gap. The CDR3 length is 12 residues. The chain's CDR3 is CASSIRSNEQFF. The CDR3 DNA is TGTGCCAGTAGTATCAGGTCAAATGAGCAGTTCTTC.

CDR3 sequence: CASSTDRGLETQYF. For the CDR3, the DNA is TGTGCCAGTAGTACGGACAGGGGGCTGGAGACCCAGTACTTC. The rearrangement joins TRBV19 to TRBJ2-5, with 11 bases that match TRBD1. V lost 4 bases and J lost 5; bases outside the gene matches: 3. The germline gives CDR1 LNHDA, CDR2 SQIVND (reference sequence). The CDR3 spans 14 residues.

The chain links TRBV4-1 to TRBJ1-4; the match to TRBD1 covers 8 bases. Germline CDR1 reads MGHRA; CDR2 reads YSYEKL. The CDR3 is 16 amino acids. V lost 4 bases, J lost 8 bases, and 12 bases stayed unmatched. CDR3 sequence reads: CASSLGQGAGSEKLFF. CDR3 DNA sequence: TGCGCCAGCAGCCTCGGACAGGGAGCGGGAAGCGAAAAACTGTTTTTT.

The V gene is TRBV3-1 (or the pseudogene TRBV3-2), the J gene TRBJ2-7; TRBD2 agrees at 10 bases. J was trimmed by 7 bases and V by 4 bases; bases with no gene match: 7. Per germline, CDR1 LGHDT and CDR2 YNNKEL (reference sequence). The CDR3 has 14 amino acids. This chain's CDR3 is CASSPGLAEREQYF. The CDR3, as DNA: TGTGCCAGCAGCCCCGGACTAGCGGAGAGAGAGCAGTACTTC.

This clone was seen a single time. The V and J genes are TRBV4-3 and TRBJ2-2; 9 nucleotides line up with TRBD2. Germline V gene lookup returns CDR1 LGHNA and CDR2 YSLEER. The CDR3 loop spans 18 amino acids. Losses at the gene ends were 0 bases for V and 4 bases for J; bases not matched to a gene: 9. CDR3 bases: TGCGCCAGCAGCCAAGATTATGGCCTAGCGGGACTCACCGGGGAGCTGTTTTTT. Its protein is CASSQDYGLAGLTGELFF.

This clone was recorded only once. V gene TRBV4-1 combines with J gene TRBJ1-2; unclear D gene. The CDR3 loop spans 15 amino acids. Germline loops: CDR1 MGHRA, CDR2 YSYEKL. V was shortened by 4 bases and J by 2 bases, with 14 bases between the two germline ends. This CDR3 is CASSLSQESNYGYTF. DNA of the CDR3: TGCGCCAGCAGCCTGTCCCAGGAATCCAACTATGGCTACACCTTC.

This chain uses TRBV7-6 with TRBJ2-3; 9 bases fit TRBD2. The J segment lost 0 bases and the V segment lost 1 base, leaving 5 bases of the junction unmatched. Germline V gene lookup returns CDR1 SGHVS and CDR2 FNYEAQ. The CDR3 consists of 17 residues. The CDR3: CASSLGVTSGSTDTQYF. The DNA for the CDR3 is TGTGCCAGCAGCTTAGGGGTGACTAGCGGTAGCACAGATACGCAGTATTTT.

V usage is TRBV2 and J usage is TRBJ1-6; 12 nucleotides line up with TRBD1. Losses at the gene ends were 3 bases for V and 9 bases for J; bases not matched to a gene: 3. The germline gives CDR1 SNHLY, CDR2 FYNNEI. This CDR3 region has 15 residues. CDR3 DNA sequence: TGTGCCAGCAGTGAGGGACAGGGGGCGGGTTCACCCCTCCACTTT. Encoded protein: CASSEGQGAGSPLHF.

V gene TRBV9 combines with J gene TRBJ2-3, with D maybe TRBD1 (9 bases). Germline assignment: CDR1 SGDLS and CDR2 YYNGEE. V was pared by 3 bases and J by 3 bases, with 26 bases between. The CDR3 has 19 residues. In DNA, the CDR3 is TGTGCCAGCAGCGGCACCGGGACAGGGACTAGTCTTATGACAGATACGCAGTATTTT. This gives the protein CASSGTGTGTSLMTDTQYF.

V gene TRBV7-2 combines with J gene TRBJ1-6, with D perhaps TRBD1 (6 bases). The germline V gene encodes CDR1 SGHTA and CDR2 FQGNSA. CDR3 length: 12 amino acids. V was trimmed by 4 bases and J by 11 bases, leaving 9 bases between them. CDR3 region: CASSYDRTPLHF. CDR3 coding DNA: TGTGCCAGCAGCTACGACAGGACACCCCTCCACTTT.

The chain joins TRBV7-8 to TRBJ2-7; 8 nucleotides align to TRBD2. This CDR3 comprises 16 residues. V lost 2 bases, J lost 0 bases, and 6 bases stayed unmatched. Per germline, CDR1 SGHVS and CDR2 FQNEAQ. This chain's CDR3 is CASSLSLSGNSYEQYF. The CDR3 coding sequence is TGTGCCAGCAGCTTATCTCTTAGCGGGAACTCCTACGAGCAGTACTTC.

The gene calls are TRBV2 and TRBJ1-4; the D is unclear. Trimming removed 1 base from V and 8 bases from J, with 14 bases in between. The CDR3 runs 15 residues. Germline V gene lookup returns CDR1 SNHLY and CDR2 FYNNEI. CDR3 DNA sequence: TGTGCCAGCAGTGAAGAGGTCACAGCAGGAGAAAAACTGTTTTTT. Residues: CASSEEVTAGEKLFF.

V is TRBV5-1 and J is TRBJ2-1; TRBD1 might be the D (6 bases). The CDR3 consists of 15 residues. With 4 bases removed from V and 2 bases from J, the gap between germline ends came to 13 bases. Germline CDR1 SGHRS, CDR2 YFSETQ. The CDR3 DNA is TGCGCCAGCAGCCCTTCCAGGGACACCTACAATGAGCAGTTCTTC. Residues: CASSPSRDTYNEQFF.

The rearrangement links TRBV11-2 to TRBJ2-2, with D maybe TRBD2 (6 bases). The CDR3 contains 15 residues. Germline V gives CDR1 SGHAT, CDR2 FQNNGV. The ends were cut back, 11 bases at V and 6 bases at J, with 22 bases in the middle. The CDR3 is CAVPGTQSRAGELFF. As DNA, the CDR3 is TGTGCCGTACCCGGGACTCAGAGCCGGGCCGGGGAGCTGTTTTTT.

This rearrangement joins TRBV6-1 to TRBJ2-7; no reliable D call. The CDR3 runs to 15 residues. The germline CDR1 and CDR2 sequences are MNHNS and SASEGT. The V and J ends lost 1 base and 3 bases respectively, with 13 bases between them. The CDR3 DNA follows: TGTGCCAGCAGTGAAGAGAATTCTGGCAGCTACGAGCAGTACTTC. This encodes CASSEENSGSYEQYF.

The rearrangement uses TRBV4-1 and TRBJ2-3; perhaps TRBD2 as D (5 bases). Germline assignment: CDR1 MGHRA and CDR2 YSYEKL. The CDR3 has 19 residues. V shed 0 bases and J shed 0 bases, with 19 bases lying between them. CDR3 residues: CASSQESGFSTPSTDTQYF. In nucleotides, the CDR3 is TGCGCCAGCAGCCAAGAATCGGGGTTTTCAACCCCTAGCACAGATACGCAGTATTTT.

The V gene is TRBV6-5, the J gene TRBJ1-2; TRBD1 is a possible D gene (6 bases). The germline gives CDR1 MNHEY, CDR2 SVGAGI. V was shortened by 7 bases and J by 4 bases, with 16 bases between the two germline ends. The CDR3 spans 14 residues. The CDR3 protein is CASTDEQGSYGYTF. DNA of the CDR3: TGTGCCAGCACCGACGAACAGGGTTCCTATGGCTACACCTTC.